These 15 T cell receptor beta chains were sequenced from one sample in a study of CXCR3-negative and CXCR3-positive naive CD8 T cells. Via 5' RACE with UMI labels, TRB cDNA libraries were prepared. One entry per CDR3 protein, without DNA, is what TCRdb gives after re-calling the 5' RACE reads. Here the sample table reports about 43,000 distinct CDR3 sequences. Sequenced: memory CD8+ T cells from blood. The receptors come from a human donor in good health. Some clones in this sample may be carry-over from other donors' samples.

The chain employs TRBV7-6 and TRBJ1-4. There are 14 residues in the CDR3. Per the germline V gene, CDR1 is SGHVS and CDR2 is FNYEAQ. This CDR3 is CASTLGGRGEKLFF.

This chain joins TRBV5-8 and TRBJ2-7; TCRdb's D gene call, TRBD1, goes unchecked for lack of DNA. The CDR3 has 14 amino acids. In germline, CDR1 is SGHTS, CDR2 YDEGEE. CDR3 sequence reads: CASSRGTGADEQYF.

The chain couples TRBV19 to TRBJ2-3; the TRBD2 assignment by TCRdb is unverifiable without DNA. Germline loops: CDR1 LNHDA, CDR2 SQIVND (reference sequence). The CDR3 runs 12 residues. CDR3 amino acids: CASSDYGDTQYF.

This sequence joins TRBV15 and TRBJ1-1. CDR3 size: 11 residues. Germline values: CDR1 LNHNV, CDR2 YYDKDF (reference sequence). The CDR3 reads CATGIGTEAFF. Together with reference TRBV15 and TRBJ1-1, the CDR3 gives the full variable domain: DAMVIQNPRYQVTQFGKPVTLSCSQTLNHNVMYWYQQKSSQAPKLLFHYYDKDFNNEADTPDNFQSRRPNTSFCFLDIRSPGLGDTAMYLCATGIGTEAFFGQGTRLTVV.

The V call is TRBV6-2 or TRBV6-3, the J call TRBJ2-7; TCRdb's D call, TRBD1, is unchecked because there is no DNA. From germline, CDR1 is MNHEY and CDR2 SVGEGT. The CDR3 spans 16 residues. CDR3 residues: CASSYRHGQGQYEQYF.

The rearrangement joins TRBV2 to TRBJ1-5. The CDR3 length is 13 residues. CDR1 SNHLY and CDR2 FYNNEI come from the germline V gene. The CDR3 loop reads CANLGISNQPQHF.

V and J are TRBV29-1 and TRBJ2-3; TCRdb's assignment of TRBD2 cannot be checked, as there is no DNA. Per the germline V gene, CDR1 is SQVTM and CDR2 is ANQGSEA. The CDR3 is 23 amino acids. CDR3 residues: CSAGGHVAGLEFSALYHGDTQYF.

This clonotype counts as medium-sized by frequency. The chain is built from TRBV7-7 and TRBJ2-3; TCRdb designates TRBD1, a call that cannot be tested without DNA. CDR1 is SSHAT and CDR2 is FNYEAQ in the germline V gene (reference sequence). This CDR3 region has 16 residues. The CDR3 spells CASSPISGVATDTQYF.

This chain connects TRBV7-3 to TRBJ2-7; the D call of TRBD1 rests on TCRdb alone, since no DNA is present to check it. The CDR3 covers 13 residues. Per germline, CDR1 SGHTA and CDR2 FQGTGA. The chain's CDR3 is CASGMDRGYEQYF.

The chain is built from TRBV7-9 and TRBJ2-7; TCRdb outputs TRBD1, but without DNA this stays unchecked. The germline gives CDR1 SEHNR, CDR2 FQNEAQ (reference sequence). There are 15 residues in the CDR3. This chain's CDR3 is CASSLTGTGGYEQYF.

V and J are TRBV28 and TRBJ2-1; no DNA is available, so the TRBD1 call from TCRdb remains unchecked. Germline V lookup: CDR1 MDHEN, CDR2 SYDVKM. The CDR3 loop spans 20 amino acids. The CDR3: CASSLPLGFSGTQRNNEQFF.

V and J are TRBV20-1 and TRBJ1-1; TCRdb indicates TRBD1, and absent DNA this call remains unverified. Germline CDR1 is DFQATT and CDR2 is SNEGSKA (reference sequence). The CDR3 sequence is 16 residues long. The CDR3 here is CSARDLGQGENTEAFF.

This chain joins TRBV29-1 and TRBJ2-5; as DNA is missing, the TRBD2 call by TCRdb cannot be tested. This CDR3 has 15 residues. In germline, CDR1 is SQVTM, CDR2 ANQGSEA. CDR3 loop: CSVERLAGGGETQYF.

The CDR3 loop is CASSHLREQETQYF. The chain has TRBV28 and TRBJ2-5; no DNA is available, so the TRBD1 call from TCRdb remains unchecked. The CDR3 extends over 14 amino acids. Germline assignment: CDR1 MDHEN and CDR2 SYDVKM.

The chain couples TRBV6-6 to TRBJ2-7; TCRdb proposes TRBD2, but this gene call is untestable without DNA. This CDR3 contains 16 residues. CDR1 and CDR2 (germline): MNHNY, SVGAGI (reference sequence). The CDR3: CASSYSLPGGSYEQYF.